This T cell receptor (beta chain) was identified in a study of chemoradiotherapy in HPV16-positive cancers. Study information: Candidate HPV-specific clones and shared TCR motifs came from a couple of HPV16-positive patients.

Repeated repertoire sampling spanned the course of chemoradiotherapy. As regards this clone: Its antigen is unidentified.

This CDR3 region has 16 residues. V lost 4 bases, J lost 1 base, and 4 bases stayed unmatched. Germline V gene sequence: CDR1 SGHDT, CDR2 YYEEEE. Profiling relied on immunoSEQ multiplex PCR, and the TCRdb table lists in-frame clones only, not all of them. This table holds about 33,000 clones, around 83% found once. Whole-study findings and limits: Candidate HPV-specific clones and E7-related TCR motifs grew in tumor during treatment. Better recurrence-free survival went with HPV-responsive T-cell expansion in HPV16-positive patients.

V usage is TRBV5-6 and J usage is TRBJ1-6, with 8 bases aligning to TRBD1. The specimen was blood, collected from a patient who underwent chemoradiotherapy. The TCR was taken from a human donor with HPV-associated anogenital cancer. The CDR3 DNA reads TGTGCCAGCAGCCGAGGACAGGGATCCTATAATTCACCCCTCCACTTT. Protein sequence: CASSRGQGSYNSPLHF.